Presented here are 22 T cell receptor beta chains from one specimen sequenced in a study of HIV-infected patients and healthy controls. A single record per CDR3 protein comes from TCRdb applying MiXCR to the 5' RACE reads. The sample yields 60,000 to 75,000 distinct CDR3 sequences, roughly 16% seen once. Material for sequencing was CD4+ T cells from blood. The receptors here all came from a human donor in good health.

This clonotype has only a few counts. The chain links TRBV20-1 to TRBJ1-5; perhaps TRBD1 as D (5 bases). V lost 1 base to trimming and J lost 5 bases, with 6 bases between them. The germline V gene encodes CDR1 DFQATT and CDR2 SNEGSKA (reference sequence). There are 12 residues in the CDR3. Written as DNA, the CDR3 is TGCAGTGCTAGAGTAGGGGATCAGCCCCAGCATTTT. It specifies CSARVGDQPQHF.

This clonotype was detected ten times or more. The chain combines TRBV5-1 with TRBJ2-3, with 9 bases identical to TRBD1. V lost 4 bases and J lost 5; bases outside the gene matches: 2. CDR3 size: 13 residues. Looked up from germline, CDR1 is SGHRS and CDR2 is YFSETQ. DNA for the CDR3: TGCGCCAGCAGCGTGGACAGGGGAGATACGCAGTATTTT. Protein: CASSVDRGDTQYF.

CDR3 sequence: CASSKGQQETQYF. The CDR3 region has the DNA TGTGCCAGCAGCAAGGGACAGCAAGAGACCCAGTACTTC. V gene TRBV7-2 combines with J gene TRBJ2-5, with 7 bases lining up with TRBD1. Germline CDR1 and CDR2: SGHTA and FQGNSA. V shed 5 bases, J shed 2 bases, and the junction held 2 bases outside the gene matches. The CDR3 contains 13 residues.

In its sample, this clonotype was seen a few times. V usage is TRBV12-3 or TRBV12-4 and J usage is TRBJ2-2; D is undetermined. The CDR3 spans 13 residues. V lost 5 bases, J lost 6 bases, and 10 bases lay in between. CDR3 sequence reads: CASSPMGPGELFF. In DNA form, the CDR3 reads TGTGCCAGCAGTCCGATGGGCCCCGGGGAGCTGTTTTTT.

This clonotype was recorded at least ten times. The rearrangement joins TRBV20-1 to TRBJ2-3, with TRBD2 as a possible D gene (5 bases). The CDR3 is made up of 15 amino acids. The germline V and J ends were trimmed by 3 bases and 3 bases, with 16 bases remaining between them. Germline V gene lookup returns CDR1 DFQATT and CDR2 SNEGSKA (reference sequence). The CDR3 nucleotides read TGCAGTGCTAGTGACCCGGGATCATCAACAGATACGCAGTATTTT. Protein: CSASDPGSSTDTQYF.

This clonotype has just a few counts. V and J are TRBV7-2 and TRBJ1-2; D is uncertain. Trimming cost V 1 base and J 4 bases, with 13 bases left between them. This CDR3 is 15 amino acids long. Germline loops: CDR1 SGHTA, CDR2 FQGNSA. CDR3 protein: CASSLGAARSYGYTF. In DNA form, the CDR3 reads TGTGCCAGCAGCTTAGGGGCAGCGCGTTCCTATGGCTACACCTTC.

The V and J genes are TRBV20-1 and TRBJ2-2; 7 nucleotides line up with TRBD2. Trimming at V came to 2 bases and at J to 5 bases, leaving 11 bases not matched to a gene. Germline V gene data show CDR1 as DFQATT and CDR2 as SNEGSKA (reference sequence). There are 16 residues in the CDR3. CDR3 in DNA: TGCAGTGCTAGAAGGGCCAGCGGGGCGTCGACCGGGGAGCTGTTTTTT. This sequence encodes CSARRASGASTGELFF.

This clonotype was seen many times. The chain uses TRBV28 and TRBJ2-1, with 11 bases that match TRBD1. This CDR3 is 14 amino acids long. V lost 4 bases, J lost 7 bases, and 3 bases stayed unmatched. The germline V gene has CDR1 MDHEN and CDR2 SYDVKM. CDR3 sequence (DNA): TGTGCCAGCAGTTCCGGGACAGGGGGGAATGAGCAGTTCTTC. As protein: CASSSGTGGNEQFF.

This clonotype was seen a few times. This sequence joins TRBV11-3 and TRBJ1-3, with D possibly being TRBD1 (5 bases). The CDR3 is made up of 16 amino acids. The germline CDR1 and CDR2 sequences are SGHNT and YENEEA. Trimming left V 3 bases short and J 0 bases short, with 12 bases between. Here the CDR3 reads CASSFQPTVSGNTIYF. CDR3 sequence (DNA): TGTGCCAGCAGCTTTCAACCGACAGTCTCTGGAAACACCATATATTTT.

This clonotype has at least ten counts. J is TRBJ2-2 and V is TRBV20-1, with a possible D match to TRBD2 (6 bases). V was cut by 3 bases and J by 1 base, with 6 bases left in between. Germline V CDR1 and CDR2: DFQATT, SNEGSKA (reference sequence). This CDR3 region has 13 residues. The DNA of the CDR3 is TGCAGTGCTAGCGGGGGGAACACCGGGGAGCTGTTTTTT. This codes for CSASGGNTGELFF.

The chain uses TRBV20-1 and TRBJ2-3, with D possibly being TRBD2 (5 bases). V lost 4 bases to trimming and J lost 0 bases, with 17 bases between them. CDR3 length: 16 residues. CDR1 is DFQATT, CDR2 SNEGSKA, per germline (reference sequence). The CDR3 sequence is CSATEKSGPSTDTQYF. CDR3 bases: TGCAGTGCTACCGAAAAAAGCGGCCCTAGCACAGATACGCAGTATTTT.

This clonotype was seen only a few times. This chain joins TRBV20-1 and TRBJ2-5; TRBD2 matches 8 bases. The CDR3 spans 14 residues. V trimming: 0 bases; J trimming: 3 bases; junction bases outside the gene matches: 3. In germline, CDR1 is DFQATT, CDR2 SNEGSKA (reference sequence). The CDR3 protein is CSARDPGGKETQYF. As DNA, the CDR3 is TGCAGTGCTAGAGATCCGGGGGGGAAAGAGACCCAGTACTTC.

The chain carries TRBV20-1 and TRBJ2-7; the D gene is possibly TRBD1 (5 bases). CDR1 and CDR2 from the germline V gene are DFQATT and SNEGSKA (reference sequence). This CDR3 comprises 13 residues. V lost 3 bases and J lost 5, with 14 bases in between. The CDR3 here is CSARYQGNDEQYF. CDR3 DNA: TGCAGTGCTAGGTACCAGGGTAACGACGAGCAGTACTTC.

The chain couples TRBV7-8 to TRBJ2-2; D remains ambiguous. This CDR3 has 14 residues. Per germline, CDR1 SGHVS and CDR2 FQNEAQ. The ends were cut back, 11 bases at V and 6 bases at J, with 19 bases in the middle. Here the CDR3 reads CAGTWRRESGELFF. In DNA, the CDR3 is TGTGCCGGAACTTGGCGGAGAGAATCCGGGGAGCTGTTTTTT.

This clonotype has ten or more counts. The chain carries TRBV5-1 and TRBJ2-7; D is unresolved. The CDR3 totals 13 residues. The V gene lost 0 bases and the J gene lost 4 bases, with 8 bases spanning the gap. CDR1 is SGHRS and CDR2 is YFSETQ in the germline V gene. The CDR3 loop is CASSLEGRYEQYF. CDR3 in DNA: TGCGCCAGCAGCTTGGAGGGAAGATACGAGCAGTACTTC.

The rearrangement links TRBV11-2 to TRBJ2-1, with D perhaps matching TRBD2 (6 bases). Germline assignment: CDR1 SGHAT and CDR2 FQNNGV. The CDR3 has 15 residues. Trimming left V 0 bases short and J 2 bases short, with 8 bases between. The CDR3 spells CASSLDLAAYNEQFF. In DNA form, the CDR3 reads TGTGCCAGCAGCTTAGATTTAGCGGCCTACAATGAGCAGTTCTTC.

This sequence joins TRBV6-1 and TRBJ1-1; D call uncertain. CDR3 length: 13 amino acids. Germline V gene lookup returns CDR1 MNHNS and CDR2 SASEGT. Trimming removed 2 bases at V and 1 base at J, with 5 bases between. The CDR3 nucleotides read TGTGCCAGCAGTGAATTCCCGAACACTGAAGCTTTCTTT. Its translation: CASSEFPNTEAFF.

This clonotype was counted a few times. The rearrangement uses TRBV20-1 and TRBJ1-3; the D is unclear. Germline V lookup: CDR1 DFQATT, CDR2 SNEGSKA (reference sequence). This CDR3 spans 15 amino acids. V lost 1 base and J 0 bases, leaving 10 bases between the germline ends. The CDR3 loop reads CSARVSAVSGNTIYF. The CDR3 nucleotides read TGCAGTGCTAGAGTATCAGCAGTCTCTGGAAACACCATATATTTT.

At least ten counts were recorded for this clonotype. The chain carries TRBV20-1 and TRBJ1-5, with 7 bases fitting TRBD1. The junction had 5 bases not matched to a gene; V was cut back by 3 bases and J by 6 bases. The germline V gene has CDR1 DFQATT and CDR2 SNEGSKA (reference sequence). This CDR3 region has 13 residues. The CDR3 DNA reads TGCAGTGCTAGTGAGGGGGCGTTTCAGCCCCAGCATTTT. Translation: CSASEGAFQPQHF.

The chain joins TRBV19 to TRBJ2-4; D remains ambiguous. The germline V gene has CDR1 LNHDA and CDR2 SQIVND (reference sequence). The CDR3 extends over 14 amino acids. Trimming left V 6 bases short and J 3 bases short, with 12 bases between. The CDR3 region is CASSYRTGKNIQYF. CDR3 nucleotide sequence: TGTGCCAGTAGCTACCGAACGGGCAAAAACATTCAGTACTTC.

This clonotype was seen only once. The V gene is TRBV19, the J gene TRBJ2-5; D is unclear. Germline assignment: CDR1 LNHDA and CDR2 SQIVND (reference sequence). This CDR3 is built from 14 residues. Trimming removed 1 base at V and 2 bases at J, with 8 bases between. The CDR3 loop reads CASSIVHQQETQYF. The DNA for the CDR3 is TGTGCCAGTAGTATAGTTCACCAGCAAGAGACCCAGTACTTC.

This clonotype was counted only a few times. V usage is TRBV18 and J usage is TRBJ2-3; D gene uncertain. Germline CDR1 is KGHSH and CDR2 is LQKENI. This CDR3 contains 14 residues. V lost 2 bases, J lost 2 bases, and 8 bases lay in between. CDR3 region: CASSPVPATDTQYF. DNA of the CDR3: TGTGCCAGCTCACCAGTTCCAGCCACAGATACGCAGTATTTT. The whole variable domain, filled in from reference TRBV18 and TRBJ2-3, reads NAGVMQNPRHLVRRRGQEARLRCSPMKGHSHVYWYRQLPEEGLKFMVYLQKENIIDESGMPKERFSAEFPKEGPSILRIQQVVRGDSAAYFCASSPVPATDTQYFGPGTRLTVL.